A selection of T cell receptor beta chains follows, all from one sample in a study of regulatory T cells in long-lasting Graves disease. Using its own MiXCR run on the multiplex PCR reads, TCRdb lists one record per CDR3 protein. Of roughly 400,000 distinct CDR3 sequences listed, about 15% were seen once; the top ten hold roughly 23%. These sequences were also reported in another study, on T cells in Graves' hyperthyroidism and ophthalmopathy.

The starting material was peripheral blood mononuclear cells (PBMCs), obtained at new diagnosis, from a patient treated with antithyroid drugs. These TCRs come from a young woman with Graves disease. CDR3s include the opening cysteine and the closing phenylalanine or tryptophan. A D gene is named only where the DNA matches it firmly. Expanded clones get a size class; other rows say once, few or many, or leave the size out.

cdr3_aa	cdr3_nt	clone_size	d_call	j_call	v_call
CSAVRDPSTDTQYF	TGCAGTGCTGTCCGGGACCCTAGCACAGATACGCAGTATTTT	many	.	TRBJ2-3	TRBV20-1
CASTLDRGGSWTGELFF	TGTGCCAGCACCCTTGATCGGGGCGGGAGTTGGACCGGGGAGCTGTTTTTT	.	TRBD2	TRBJ2-2	TRBV6-2/TRBV6-3
CASSPAGGSDTQYF	TGTGCCAGCAGCCCAGCGGGAGGATCAGATACGCAGTATTTT	many	TRBD2	TRBJ2-3	TRBV7-9
CASRPVGTEAFF	TGTGCCAGCAGACCAGTCGGCACTGAAGCTTTCTTT	many	.	TRBJ1-1	TRBV7-2
CASGTGGQGEQYF	TGTGCCAGTGGGACAGGGGGCCAAGGCGAGCAGTACTTC	few	TRBD1	TRBJ2-7	TRBV28
CASSQARGLTDTQYF	TGTGCCAGCAGCCAAGCCAGGGGCCTCACAGATACGCAGTATTTT	.	.	TRBJ2-3	TRBV14
CASSPPAMRGYEQYF	TGTGCCAGCAGCCCCCCGGCTATGCGGGGATACGAGCAGTACTTC	.	.	TRBJ2-7	TRBV11-2
CASSLVLNRDIHLAYNEQFF	TGTGCCAGCAGCTTAGTACTAAACCGGGACATCCATCTTGCCTACAATGAGCAGTTCTTC	.	.	TRBJ2-1	TRBV7-2
CATRYGTGGNEQFF	TGCGCCACCCGGTACGGGACGGGGGGTAATGAGCAGTTCTTC	.	TRBD2	TRBJ2-1	TRBV5-1
CASSYTGARDQPQHF	TGTGCCAGCAGTTACACGGGGGCGAGGGATCAGCCCCAGCATTTT	.	.	TRBJ1-5	TRBV6-5
CAWSHRQDTEAFF	TGTGCCTGGAGTCACCGCCAAGACACTGAAGCTTTCTTT	many	.	TRBJ1-1	TRBV30
CASSLASLGEQYF	TGTGCCAGCAGCTTAGCGAGTCTGGGCGAGCAGTACTTC	.	.	TRBJ2-7	TRBV7-2
CASSLNTGLGQPQHF	TGTGCCAGCAGCTTAAACACAGGGCTAGGTCAGCCCCAGCATTTT	few	.	TRBJ1-5	TRBV7-6
CASSLASVVGELFF	TGTGCCAGCAGCTTAGCGTCAGTGGTCGGGGAGCTGTTTTTT	few	.	TRBJ2-2	TRBV7-8
CASSFVAGPGEQFF	TGTGCCAGCAGTTTCGTAGCGGGACCGGGTGAGCAGTTCTTC	few	TRBD2	TRBJ2-1	TRBV27
CATSRDPGENTEAFF	TGTGCCACCAGCAGAGATCCCGGGGAGAACACTGAAGCTTTCTTT	many	.	TRBJ1-1	TRBV15
CSARRASGFADTQYF	TGCAGTGCACGTCGGGCTAGCGGGTTCGCAGATACGCAGTATTTT	many	TRBD2	TRBJ2-3	TRBV20-1
CASSLLGIEQFF	TGTGCCAGCAGCTTATTGGGGATTGAGCAGTTCTTC	many	.	TRBJ2-1	TRBV7-9
CASSQGRGLNNEQFF	TGTGCCAGCAGCCAGGGGCGGGGATTGAACAATGAGCAGTTCTTC	.	.	TRBJ2-1	TRBV3-1
CASSPSLSPYNEQFF	TGTGCCAGCAGCCCTAGCCTCAGCCCCTACAATGAGCAGTTCTTC	.	.	TRBJ2-1	TRBV9
CASRLGQGTYNEQFF	TGTGCCAGCAGGTTGGGACAGGGGACCTACAATGAGCAGTTCTTC	many	TRBD1	TRBJ2-1	TRBV12-3/TRBV12-4
CSAPPPLAALADNEQFF	TGCAGTGCCCCACCCCCCCTAGCGGCACTAGCGGACAATGAGCAGTTCTTC	.	TRBD2	TRBJ2-1	TRBV20-1
CASSPTGTAYEQYF	TGTGCCAGCTCACCTACCGGGACAGCCTACGAGCAGTACTTC	many	TRBD1	TRBJ2-7	TRBV18
CASMRQGYNEQFF	TGCGCCAGCATGAGACAGGGCTACAATGAGCAGTTCTTC	many	TRBD1	TRBJ2-1	TRBV5-1
CSVDRQGYNEQFF	TGCAGCGTTGACCGGCAGGGATACAATGAGCAGTTCTTC	many	.	TRBJ2-1	TRBV29-1
CASRSGGGSEAFF	TGTGCCAGCAGGTCGGGTGGGGGCAGTGAAGCTTTCTTT	many	.	TRBJ1-1	TRBV2
CASSLLGSGLTDTQYF	TGTGCCAGCAGCTTGTTAGGCTCTGGCCTCACAGATACGCAGTATTTT	many	.	TRBJ2-3	TRBV5-6
CASSLVSGQGAGGYTF	TGTGCCAGCAGTTTGGTTTCGGGACAGGGGGCTGGTGGCTACACCTTC	many	TRBD1	TRBJ1-2	TRBV12-3/TRBV12-4
CASSRTGGPQPQHF	TGTGCCAGCAGCAGAACAGGGGGCCCGCAGCCCCAGCATTTT	few	TRBD1	TRBJ1-5	TRBV28
CASSIDVTRTYEQYF	TGTGCCAGTAGTATAGATGTGACTAGAACCTACGAGCAGTACTTC	.	.	TRBJ2-7	TRBV19
CSATGQRTDTQYF	TGCAGTGCTACCGGACAGCGCACAGATACGCAGTATTTT	many	.	TRBJ2-3	TRBV20-1
CASSQEGIDSPGTEAFF	TGTGCCAGCAGCCAAGAAGGAATTGACAGTCCGGGCACTGAAGCTTTCTTT	.	.	TRBJ1-1	TRBV14
CASGDRGQPQHF	TGTGCCAGCGGGGACAGGGGCCAGCCCCAGCATTTT	many	TRBD1	TRBJ1-5	TRBV18
CASSLAGIENQFLYEQYF	TGTGCCAGCAGCTTAGCGGGGATAGAGAACCAATTCCTCTACGAGCAGTACTTC	.	.	TRBJ2-7	TRBV7-9
CAYPGQGFYEQYF	TGTGCCTACCCGGGACAGGGTTTCTACGAGCAGTACTTC	many	TRBD1	TRBJ2-7	TRBV30
CSVENRADTEAFF	TGCAGCGTTGAAAACAGGGCGGACACTGAAGCTTTCTTT	.	.	TRBJ1-1	TRBV29-1
CASSDPRASGYNEQFF	TGCGCCAGCAGTGACCCGAGGGCTAGCGGTTACAATGAGCAGTTCTTC	.	TRBD2	TRBJ2-1	TRBV10-1
CASRDSGQLYEQYF	TGTGCCAGCAGGGACTCGGGACAACTCTACGAGCAGTACTTC	.	.	TRBJ2-7	TRBV6-5
CSARDYSTTSGRAYEQYF	TGCAGTGCTAGAGATTATTCCACAACTAGCGGGAGGGCCTACGAGCAGTACTTC	.	TRBD2	TRBJ2-7	TRBV20-1